One T cell receptor beta chain is described in this entry. This clone turned up a few times. This receptor's antigen is unknown. It has no much larger one-base neighbor in the sample; base qualities were not kept. These data come from a study of cytomegalovirus exposure and HLA in healthy donors (dated by TCRdb to about 2017). Study-wide context: In an earlier analysis of under 600 of the donors, 250 to 300 Gb of sequence data and 95 million to 130 million unique TCR beta sequences from 150 million to 200 million T cells were reported. Around 330 gigabases of sequencing data and roughly 80 million unique TCR sequences made up an early release that covered approximately 620 HLA-typed donors. The genetic ancestry cluster associated with self-reported Caucasian donors included over 65% of the 300 to 450 genotyped donors. The aim of the study was to test whether cataloging public T cell receptors could identify signatures of past pathogen exposure. The study profiled the T cell repertoires of hundreds of subjects by immunosequencing and related them to cytomegalovirus serostatus. Besides the first cohort of 666 subjects, a separate validation cohort made up of 120 or so different subjects was used. The study combined high-throughput TCR immunosequencing, statistical association of individual TCRs with disease status, and machine learning to predict cytomegalovirus infection status. A later analysis re-examined previously published TCR beta repertoires from roughly 720 donors and added high-resolution HLA genotyping to investigate patterns of TCR occurrence. The later analysis used no new phenotypic data to find candidate immune exposures, relying instead on TCR beta sequences and their occurrence across donors. An earlier analysis of more than 450 of the donors used high-throughput TCR beta sequencing to judge whether each TCR beta V gene segment behaved as functional or pseudogenic. Donor age, sex, ethnicity and CMV serostatus were collected together with the repertoire data. In a later genetic analysis, genome-wide SNP genotypes for about three fifths of the roughly 670 donors were used, and that subset was treated as a discovery cohort. Every repertoire in the discovery cohort had been generated on one and the same sequencing platform. Both class I and class II loci were covered by HLA typing, at four-digit resolution. The number of typed donors differed by locus: about 620-640 for A, B, C, DRB1 and DQB1; 500 to 550 for DQA1; about 600 for DPA1; and about 450 for DPB1. Because of strong linkage in the cohort, roughly five DR-DQ haplotypes were treated as single units for association and clustering. Among a few hundred genotyped donors of the cohort, an average of about 240,000 unique TCR beta nucleotide sequences were sequenced per donor, about a sixth of them non-productive. General study outcomes and caveats: The authors suggested that the approach could potentially be generalized to other disease states and immunological phenotypes. Compared with equally common non-associated chains, HLA-associated TCR beta chains in a later analysis were more clonally expanded and had lower generation probabilities. Specific HLA alleles were associated with over 15,000 TCR beta sequences at a false discovery rate of 0.05 in a later analysis. A cluster of highly shared sequence variants was judged likely to represent a technical artifact of the sequencing pipeline. According to a later analysis, parvovirus B19, influenza, CMV and Epstein-Barr virus appeared linked to several top co-occurrence clusters. The earlier analysis of fewer than 750 of the donors excluded seventeen rarely observed V segments, including chromosome 9 orphons, because counts were too low. Linkage disequilibrium might explain the correlated functional status among segregating V segments, but an unknown experimental factor could not be excluded. For the cohort, immune exposure information was limited to CMV serostatus. According to a later analysis, most CMV-associated TCR beta chains appeared to be HLA-restricted, and the HLA associations seemed to be driven largely by CMV exposure. When HLA alleles, especially DR and DQ, strongly co-occurred, attributing TCR associations to individual alleles was difficult. In both the original and validation cohorts, the classifier was reported to diagnose cytomegalovirus status with high specificity and sensitivity. In this cohort, only TCR beta chains were sequenced, and detectable features were limited by the absence of alpha or paired-chain data. According to a later genetic analysis, donors in an Asian-associated ancestry cluster had fewer N-insertions in productive TCRs than the approximately 670-donor mean. Roughly uniform sequencing depth across donors was assumed in presence/absence analyses, although this assumption may not hold. Because some donors lacked HLA typing at each locus, the association tests relied only on the typed subset. A later genetic analysis associated a missense DCLRE1C variant with V-gene and J-gene trimming of TCR beta chains, and an independent cohort replicated the association. In vitro tests confirmed that a few of the cytomegalovirus-associated TCR beta chains recognize cytomegalovirus antigens. Some IMGT-functional V segments, including TRBV6-2 and TRBV6-3, could not be told apart with the 87-base-pair reads, so those segments were excluded. A further reported finding was that TCR beta sequences accurately predicted the HLA-A and HLA-B alleles for most subjects in the first cohort. The study listed 150 to 200 TCR beta chains as associated with cytomegalovirus. According to a later analysis, TCR association rates differed among HLA loci, with DRB1 alleles showing the most associated TCRs and HLA-C alleles showing the fewest. Across donors, most TCR sequences were observed very rarely, whereas some public TCRs were present in many individuals. Broadly in line with IMGT annotations, most TCR beta V segments showed up in productive rearrangements about 87% or about 30% of the time in an earlier analysis of several hundred of the donors.

Trimming removed 9 bases from V and 0 bases from J, leaving 18 bases between the germline ends. The germline V gene encodes CDR1 LNHDA and CDR2 SQIVND (reference sequence). Its CDR3 holds 15 amino acids, cysteine through phenylalanine. Only CDR3 DNA is held: 45 bases, read in frame from base 1. Library generation was performed with the immunoSEQ multiplex PCR assay. The multiplex PCR relied on a mix of 60 forward primers for TCR Vbeta segments and 13 reverse primers for TCR Jbeta segments. A multiplex PCR assay on genomic DNA amplified the CDR3 region of rearranged TCR beta genes. On the Illumina HiSeq System, the amplified TCR beta libraries were sequenced as 87-base-pair reads. For the original study's pipeline: In a later analysis, tens of millions of unique TCR beta chains were counted across the 650 to 700 repertoires, and around 10 million of these chains were shared by at least two donors. A nearest-neighbor algorithm error-corrected the raw reads and collapsed the reads into unique sequences, merging closely related sequences to remove PCR and sequencing errors. V, D and J gene segments were assigned by aligning CDR3 sequences to IMGT reference sequences. For a sequence to be retained, a match of at least six nucleotides was required to both a V gene segment and a J gene segment. Rearrangements were classified as productive when the CDR3 lacked stop codons and remained in frame with V and J, and all other rearrangements were classified as non-productive. CDR3 was defined according to IMGT convention as the region running from the second conserved V-encoded cysteine to the conserved J-encoded phenylalanine. The earlier analysis of some 580 of the donors excluded any sequence lacking an unambiguous match to a single V gene segment. An earlier analysis of approximately 590 of the donors classified V segments as functional when productive rearrangements were above 56.7% and as segregating when the standard deviation between donors was above 5%. A statistical classification framework was built to diagnose cytomegalovirus status from the catalog of TCR beta chain sequences. In a later analysis, V and J genes were assigned by comparing TCR nucleotide sequences against IMGT/GENE-DB human TR gene sequences. In a later analysis, CDR3 sequences and most-parsimonious VDJ recombination scenarios were assigned using the TCRdist pipeline. In a later analysis, every TCR beta chain was defined by the combination of its CDR3 amino acid sequence and its V-gene family, and reads without a unique V-gene family were dropped. In a later analysis, nearly 600 highly shared, low-generation-probability nucleotide sequences were removed to address suspected cross-contamination and a sequencing artifact. For each public chain, a later analysis derived a clonal expansion index from normalized ranks of inferred template counts within each repertoire. Generation probabilities in a later analysis came from a VDJ recombination model fitted to out-of-frame rearrangements, and those results were checked against IGoR. Hypergeometric tests were used in a later analysis to score TCR-TCR, TCR-HLA and TCR-CMV co-occurrence, with a repertoire-size bias correction applied to the TCR pairs. A later analysis estimated false discovery rates by permuting HLA or CMV assignments 20 times. In a later analysis, co-occurring TCRs were grouped using DBSCAN, with TCRdist sequence similarity added in when clustering inside HLA-allele-positive subsets. For co-occurrence clustering, repertoires with fewer than 30,000 or more than 120,000 public chains were excluded, along with 4 to 6 repertoires with anomalous nucleotide sharing. Here the immuneACCESS table is served through TCRdb, limited to in-frame sequences with V and J called. Missing clones are a known gap in these copies; in checked studies unresolved V genes cover under half, and the rest lacks a known reason. V and J calls and clone size follow that table, whereas D and trimming were derived from the DNA. The sample yields around 140,000 clones; roughly 78% were counted once. The ten largest make up roughly 4% of the sample.

In total, 500 to 700 healthy bone marrow donors made up the cohort. Cohort members were all nominally healthy when sampled, although unrecorded immune exposures were likely present. The donor was CMV seropositive and was included in the group of almost 300 seropositive cohort members. A peripheral blood sample was provided by each donor, and peripheral blood mononuclear cells were used for TCR beta sequencing. Genomic DNA was extracted from the blood cell samples with the Qiagen DNeasy Blood Extraction Kit. Recombination connected TRBV19 to TRBJ2-7; TRBD1 is possibly the D segment (6 matching bases). This clonotype originated in a middle-aged man in good health and CMV-seropositive. Input material: PBMCs. The CDR3 region reads CASRGFPDSSYEQYF. The DNA reads as follows: TGTGCCAGCCGAGGGTTCCCGGACAGCTCCTACGAGCAGTACTTC.